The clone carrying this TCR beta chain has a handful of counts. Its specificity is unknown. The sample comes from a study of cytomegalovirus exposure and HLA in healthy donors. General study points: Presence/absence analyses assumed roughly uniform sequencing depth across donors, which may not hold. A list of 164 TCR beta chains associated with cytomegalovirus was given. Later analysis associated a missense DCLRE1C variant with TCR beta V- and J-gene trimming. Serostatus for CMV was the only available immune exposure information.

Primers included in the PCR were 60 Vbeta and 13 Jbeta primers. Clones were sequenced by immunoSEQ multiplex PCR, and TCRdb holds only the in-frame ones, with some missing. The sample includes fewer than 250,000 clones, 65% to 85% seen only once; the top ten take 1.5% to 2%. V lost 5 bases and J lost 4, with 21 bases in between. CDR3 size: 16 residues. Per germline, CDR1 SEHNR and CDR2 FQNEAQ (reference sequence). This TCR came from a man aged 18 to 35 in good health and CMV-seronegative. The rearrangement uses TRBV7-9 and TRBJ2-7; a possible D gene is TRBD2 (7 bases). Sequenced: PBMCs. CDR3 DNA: TGTGCCAGCAGCCCAAGCGGTGGGGGGGCATGGTACGAGCAGTACTTC. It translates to CASSPSGGGAWYEQYF.